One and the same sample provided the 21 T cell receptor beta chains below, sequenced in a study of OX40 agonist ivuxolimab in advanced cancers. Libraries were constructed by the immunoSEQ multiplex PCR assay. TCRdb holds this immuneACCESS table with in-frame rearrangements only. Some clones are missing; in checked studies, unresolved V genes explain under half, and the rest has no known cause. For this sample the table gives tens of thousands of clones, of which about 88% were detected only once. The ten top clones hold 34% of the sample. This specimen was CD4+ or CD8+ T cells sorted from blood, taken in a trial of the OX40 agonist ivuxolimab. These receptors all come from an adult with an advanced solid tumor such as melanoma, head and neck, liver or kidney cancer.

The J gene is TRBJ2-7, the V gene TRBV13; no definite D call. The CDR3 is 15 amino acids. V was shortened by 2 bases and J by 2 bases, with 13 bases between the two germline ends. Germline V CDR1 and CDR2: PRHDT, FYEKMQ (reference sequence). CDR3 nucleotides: TGTGCCAGCAGCTTATCGGCAACCGAGCCCTACGAGCAGTACTTC. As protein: CASSLSATEPYEQYF.

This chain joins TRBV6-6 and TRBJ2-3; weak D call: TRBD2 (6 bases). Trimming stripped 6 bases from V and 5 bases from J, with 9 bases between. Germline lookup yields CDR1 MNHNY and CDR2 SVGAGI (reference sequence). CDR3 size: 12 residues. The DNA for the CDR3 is TGTGCCAGCAGGGGAGGTGGAGATACGCAGTATTTT. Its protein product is CASRGGGDTQYF.

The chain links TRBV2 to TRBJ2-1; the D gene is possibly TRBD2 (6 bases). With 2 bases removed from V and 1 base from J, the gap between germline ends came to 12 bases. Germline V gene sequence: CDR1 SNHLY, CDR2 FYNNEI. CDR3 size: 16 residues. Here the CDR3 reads CASSELGGTSYNEQFF. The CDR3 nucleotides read TGTGCCAGCAGTGAACTGGGCGGGACTTCCTACAATGAGCAGTTCTTC.

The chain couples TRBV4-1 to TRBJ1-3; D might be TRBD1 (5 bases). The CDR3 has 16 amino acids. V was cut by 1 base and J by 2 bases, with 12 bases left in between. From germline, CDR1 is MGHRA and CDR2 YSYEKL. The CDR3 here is CASSQGGIRPGNTIYF. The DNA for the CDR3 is TGCGCCAGCAGCCAAGGGGGGATTCGTCCTGGAAACACCATATATTTT.

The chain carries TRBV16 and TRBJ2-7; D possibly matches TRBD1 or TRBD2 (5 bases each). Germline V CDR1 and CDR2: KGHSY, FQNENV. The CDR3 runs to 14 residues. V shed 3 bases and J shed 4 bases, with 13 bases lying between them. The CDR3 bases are TGTGCCAGCAGCCATTCCGGGACCTTTTACGAGCAGTACTTC. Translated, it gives CASSHSGTFYEQYF.

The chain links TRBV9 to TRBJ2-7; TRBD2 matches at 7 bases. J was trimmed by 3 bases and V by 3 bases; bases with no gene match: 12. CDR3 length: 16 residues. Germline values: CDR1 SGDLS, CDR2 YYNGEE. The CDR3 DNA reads TGTGCCAGCAGCGCGCCCCCACTAGCGTCTCGCTACGAGCAGTACTTC. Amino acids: CASSAPPLASRYEQYF.

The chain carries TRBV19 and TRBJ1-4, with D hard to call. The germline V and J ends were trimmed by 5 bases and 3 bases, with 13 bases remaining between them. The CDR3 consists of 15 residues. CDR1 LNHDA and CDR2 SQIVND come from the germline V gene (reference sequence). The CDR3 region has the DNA TGTGCCAGTAGTTCCTACATGCAGCCTAATGAAAAACTGTTTTTT. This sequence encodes CASSSYMQPNEKLFF. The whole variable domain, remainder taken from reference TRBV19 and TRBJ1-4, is DGGITQSPKYLFRKEGQNVTLSCEQNLNHDAMYWYRQDPGQGLRLIYYSQIVNDFQKGDIAEGYSVSREKKESFPLTVTSAQKNPTAFYLCASSSYMQPNEKLFFGSGTQLSVL.

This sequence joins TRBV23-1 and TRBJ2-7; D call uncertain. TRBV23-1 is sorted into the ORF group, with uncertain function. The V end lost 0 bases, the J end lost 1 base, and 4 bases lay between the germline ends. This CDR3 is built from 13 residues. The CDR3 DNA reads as TGCGCCAGCAGTCAATCCCGATCCTACGAGCAGTACTTC. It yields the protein CASSQSRSYEQYF.

The DNA of the CDR3 is TGTGCCAGCAGTACCGGGGAGTTTTCCGAGCAGTACTTC. Protein product: CASSTGEFSEQYF. The chain combines TRBV6-5 with TRBJ2-7; TRBD2 might be the D (5 bases). Trimming shortened V by 5 bases and J by 6 bases, and 14 bases separated the two germline ends. In germline, CDR1 is MNHEY, CDR2 SVGAGI. This CDR3 is 13 amino acids long.

DNA for the CDR3: TGTGCCAGCAGCGTAGCTAGCGGGAGTGATGAGCAGTTCTTC. Translated, it gives CASSVASGSDEQFF. The chain uses TRBV9 and TRBJ2-1; 10 positions match TRBD2. The germline gives CDR1 SGDLS, CDR2 YYNGEE. The V gene end was trimmed by 0 bases and the J gene end by 8 bases; junction bases not matched to a gene: 2. This CDR3 has 14 residues.

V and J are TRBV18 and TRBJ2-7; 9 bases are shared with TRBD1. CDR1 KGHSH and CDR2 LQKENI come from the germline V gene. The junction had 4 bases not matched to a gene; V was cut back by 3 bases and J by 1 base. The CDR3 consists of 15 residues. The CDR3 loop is CASSPGTGYSYEQYF. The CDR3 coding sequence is TGTGCCAGCTCACCTGGGACAGGGTATTCCTACGAGCAGTACTTC.

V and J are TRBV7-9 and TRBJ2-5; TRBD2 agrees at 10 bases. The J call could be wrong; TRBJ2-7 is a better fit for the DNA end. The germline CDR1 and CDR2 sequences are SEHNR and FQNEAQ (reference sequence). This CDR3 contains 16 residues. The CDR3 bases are TGTGCCAGCAGCTCTAGTCGGGCTAGCGGGAGTCACGAGCAGTACTTC. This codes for CASSSSRASGSHEQYF.

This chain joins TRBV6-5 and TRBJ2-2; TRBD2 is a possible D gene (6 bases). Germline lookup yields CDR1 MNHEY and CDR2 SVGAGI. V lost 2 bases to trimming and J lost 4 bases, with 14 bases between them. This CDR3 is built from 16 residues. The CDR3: CASSYAPGLSTGELFF. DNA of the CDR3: TGTGCCAGCAGTTACGCCCCGGGACTTAGCACCGGGGAGCTGTTTTTT.

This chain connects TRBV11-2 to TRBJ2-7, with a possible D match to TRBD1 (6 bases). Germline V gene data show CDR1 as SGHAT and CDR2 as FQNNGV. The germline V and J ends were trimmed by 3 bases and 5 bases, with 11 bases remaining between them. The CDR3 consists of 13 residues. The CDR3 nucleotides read TGTGCCAGCAGCTTCGACAGGCTTCACGAGCAGTACTTC. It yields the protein CASSFDRLHEQYF.

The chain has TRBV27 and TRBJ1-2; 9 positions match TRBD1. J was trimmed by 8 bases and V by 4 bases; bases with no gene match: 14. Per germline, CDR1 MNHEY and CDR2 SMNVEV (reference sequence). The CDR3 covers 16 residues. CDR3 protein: CASSSTGTGSPAGYTF. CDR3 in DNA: TGTGCCAGCAGTTCAACAGGGACAGGGAGTCCCGCAGGCTACACCTTC.

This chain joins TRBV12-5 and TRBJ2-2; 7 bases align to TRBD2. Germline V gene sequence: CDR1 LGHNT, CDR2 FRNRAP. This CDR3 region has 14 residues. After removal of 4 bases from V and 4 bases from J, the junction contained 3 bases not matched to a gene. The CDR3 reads CASGWLAATGELFF. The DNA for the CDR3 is TGTGCTAGTGGTTGGCTAGCGGCCACCGGGGAGCTGTTTTTT.

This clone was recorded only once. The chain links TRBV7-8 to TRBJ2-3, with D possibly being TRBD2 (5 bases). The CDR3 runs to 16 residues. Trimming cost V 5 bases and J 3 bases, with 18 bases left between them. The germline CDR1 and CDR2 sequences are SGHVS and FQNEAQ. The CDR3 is CASSPSGAIVTDTQYF. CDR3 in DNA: TGTGCCAGCAGCCCAAGCGGTGCGATAGTAACAGATACGCAGTATTTT.

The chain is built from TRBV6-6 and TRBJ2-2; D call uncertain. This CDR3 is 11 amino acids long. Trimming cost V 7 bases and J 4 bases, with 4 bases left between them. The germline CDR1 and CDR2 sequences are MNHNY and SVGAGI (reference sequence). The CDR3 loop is CASTTTGELFF. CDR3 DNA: TGTGCCAGCACTACCACCGGGGAGCTGTTTTTT.

CDR3 in DNA: TGCGCCAGCAGTGAGTTCCGGACGGTGGACACTGAAGCTTTCTTT. Translating gives CASSEFRTVDTEAFF. The chain employs TRBV10-1 and TRBJ1-1; D ambiguous. The CDR3 runs to 15 residues. The ends were cut back, 1 base at V and 3 bases at J, with 12 bases in the middle. Germline CDR1 WNHNN, CDR2 SYGVQD (reference sequence).

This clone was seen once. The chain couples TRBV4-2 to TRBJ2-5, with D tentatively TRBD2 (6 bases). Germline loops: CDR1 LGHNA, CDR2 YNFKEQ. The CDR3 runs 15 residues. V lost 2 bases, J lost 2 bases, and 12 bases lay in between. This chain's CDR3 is CASSQTAREQETQYF. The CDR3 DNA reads TGTGCCAGCAGCCAAACAGCCCGGGAGCAAGAGACCCAGTACTTC.

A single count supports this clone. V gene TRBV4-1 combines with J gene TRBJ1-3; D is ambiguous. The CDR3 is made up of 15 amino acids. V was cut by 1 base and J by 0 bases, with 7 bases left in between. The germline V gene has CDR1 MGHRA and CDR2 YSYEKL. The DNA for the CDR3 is TGCGCCAGCAGCCAAGGTGGCAACTCTGGAAACACCATATATTTT. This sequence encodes CASSQGGNSGNTIYF.